This TCR beta chain was captured in a study of OX40 agonist ivuxolimab in advanced cancers. Study-level information: The study enrolled dose-escalation patients with hepatocellular carcinoma, melanoma, renal cell or head and neck cancer. Study conclusions and caveats: The study found that CD8+ T cells averaged more expanded clones than CD4+.

It was autoimmune disease history or systemic immunosuppression that excluded patients. Method: immunoSEQ multiplex PCR; TCRdb's copy keeps in-frame clones and lacks some. In the table there are fewer than 90,000 clones, almost 90% of which are singletons. V was shortened by 2 bases and J by 7 bases, with 15 bases between the two germline ends. The CDR3 is 16 residues long. Per the germline V gene, CDR1 is MNHEY and CDR2 is SMNVEV (reference sequence). Worth noting for this clone: Its target is unknown.

The receptor's source is an adult with an advanced solid tumor such as melanoma, head and neck, liver or kidney cancer. V is TRBV27 and J is TRBJ1-6; D ambiguous. This specimen consisted of CD4+ or CD8+ T cells sorted from blood, obtained in a trial of the OX40 agonist ivuxolimab. CDR3 residues: CASSLRRTVPNSPLHF. As DNA, the CDR3 is TGTGCCAGCAGTTTACGGAGGACCGTACCCAATTCACCCCTCCACTTT.